The 24 T cell receptor beta chains reported below all come from one sample, sequenced in a study of blood T cell repertoires in COVID-19. Profiling relied on immunoSEQ multiplex PCR, and the TCRdb table lists in-frame clones only, not all of them. The data hold approximately 70,000 clones, with roughly 86% observed a single time. Sequenced: peripheral blood. Receptor source: a man aged 65 to 85 with active COVID-19.

This chain connects TRBV7-3 to TRBJ2-7; a weak D match, TRBD2 (6 bases). Germline V gene sequence: CDR1 SGHTA, CDR2 FQGTGA. With 5 bases removed from V and 6 bases from J, the gap between germline ends came to 14 bases. The CDR3 extends over 13 amino acids. CDR3 DNA: TGTGCCAGCAGCCCCGGGCTCGGGGGCGAGCAGTACTTC. Translating it yields CASSPGLGGEQYF.

This clone occurred a few times. The genes are TRBV6-5 and TRBJ2-5; D not resolved. Deletions cut 8 bases from V and 5 bases from J, with 18 bases between. This CDR3 spans 14 amino acids. Per the germline V gene, CDR1 is MNHEY and CDR2 is SVGAGI. The CDR3 nucleotides are TGTGCCAGCCGGCCGTCGACCCTGAGGGAGACCCAGTACTTC. Translated, it gives CASRPSTLRETQYF.

This clone appeared once. The chain has TRBV18 and TRBJ2-3, with 9 bases aligning to TRBD2. This CDR3 comprises 14 residues. The V gene end was trimmed by 2 bases and the J gene end by 4 bases; junction bases not matched to a gene: 1. CDR1 is KGHSH, CDR2 LQKENI, per germline. The CDR3 reads CASSPAGGADTQYF. DNA of the CDR3: TGTGCCAGCTCACCAGCGGGAGGGGCAGATACGCAGTATTTT.

V is TRBV30 and J is TRBJ2-3; 9 bases fit TRBD1. J gave up 6 bases and V 5 bases, and 9 bases lay outside the gene matches. This CDR3 region has 14 residues. Germline V lookup: CDR1 GTSNPN, CDR2 SVGIG (reference sequence). CDR3 sequence (DNA): TGTGCCTGGTGGGAGACAGGGGGGGCGGATACGCAGTATTTT. Encoded protein: CAWWETGGADTQYF.

In regard to this clone: One end of the junction varies from germline; a read error may be responsible. V usage is TRBV7-7 and J usage is TRBJ2-5, with 8 bases identical to TRBD1. Germline assignment: CDR1 SSHAT and CDR2 FNYEAQ (reference sequence). The CDR3 contains 15 residues. CDR3 DNA sequence: TGTGCTAGCAGCTTAGGGGGGACAGGACAAGAGACCCAGTACTTC. Translating gives CASSLGGTGQETQYF. Full variable domain (rest looked up from reference TRBV7-7 and TRBJ2-5): GAGVSQSPRYKVTKRGQDVTLRCDPISSHATLYWYQQALGQGPEFLTYFNYEAQPDKSGLPSDRFSAERPEGSISTLTIQRTEQRDSAMYRCASSLGGTGQETQYFGPGTRLLVL.

This clone is a singleton in its sample. CDR3 residues: CAWRTDYEQYF. The CDR3 coding sequence is TGTGCCTGGAGAACAGACTACGAGCAGTACTTC. The genes are TRBV30 and TRBJ2-7; the D is unclear. Germline CDR1 GTSNPN, CDR2 SVGIG (reference sequence). The CDR3 has 11 amino acids. Trimming took off 3 bases at V and 3 bases at J, with 6 bases between the two ends.

The rearrangement links TRBV5-1 to TRBJ2-7, with 7 bases that match TRBD1. V lost 0 bases to trimming and J lost 2 bases; unmatched junction nucleotides: 5. Germline V gene data show CDR1 as SGHRS and CDR2 as YFSETQ. The CDR3 spans 15 residues. The CDR3 region is CASSLGWTGAYEQYF. The CDR3 bases are TGCGCCAGCAGCTTGGGCTGGACAGGAGCCTACGAGCAGTACTTC.

The chain recombines TRBV7-3 with TRBJ2-5; D possibly corresponds to TRBD2 (6 bases). Germline V gene sequence: CDR1 SGHTA, CDR2 FQGTGA. The germline V and J ends were trimmed by 5 bases and 4 bases, with 8 bases remaining between them. CDR3 length: 12 amino acids. CDR3 sequence reads: CASSDGGETQYF. The CDR3 DNA reads TGTGCCAGCAGCGACGGGGGAGAGACCCAGTACTTC. The full variable domain, in which reference TRBV7-3 and TRBJ2-5 provide the parts outside the CDR3, is GAGVSQTPSNKVTEKGKYVELRCDPISGHTALYWYRQSLGQGPEFLIYFQGTGAADDSGLPNDRFFAVRPEGSVSTLKIQRTERGDSAVYLCASSDGGETQYFGPGTRLLVL.

This chain connects TRBV10-3 to TRBJ2-2; perhaps TRBD2 as D (5 bases). This CDR3 is built from 13 residues. Germline CDR1 ENHRY, CDR2 SYGVKD. V was clipped by 5 bases and J by 7 bases, with 11 bases between them. CDR3 in DNA: TGTGCCATCAGTACCCGGGATGTCGGGGAGCTGTTTTTT. The encoded protein is CAISTRDVGELFF.

V is TRBV12-3 or TRBV12-4 and J is TRBJ1-1; tentatively, D is TRBD1 (5 bases). The CDR3 is made up of 13 amino acids. Trimming stripped 5 bases from V and 5 bases from J, with 12 bases between. The CDR3 loop reads CASSPPGGTEAFF. The DNA for the CDR3 is TGTGCCAGCAGTCCCCCGGGGGGGACTGAAGCTTTCTTT.

This clone was picked up one time. The J gene is TRBJ2-1, the V gene TRBV5-6; D remains ambiguous. CDR3 length: 14 amino acids. In germline, CDR1 is SGHDT, CDR2 YYEEEE. Trimming stripped 4 bases from V and 9 bases from J, with 17 bases between. This CDR3 reads CASSPRGRAGEQFF. In nucleotides, the CDR3 is TGTGCCAGCAGCCCGCGTGGGCGTGCTGGTGAGCAGTTCTTC.

The rearrangement joins TRBV11-2 to TRBJ1-1; 7 nucleotides line up with TRBD1. The CDR3 is 14 residues long. With 5 bases clipped from V and 7 bases from J, the junction kept 10 bases outside the gene matches. From germline, CDR1 is SGHAT and CDR2 FQNNGV. CDR3 sequence (DNA): TGTGCCAGCAGCCCCCGAGGGGGCGGAGGTGAAGCTTTCTTT. The encoded protein is CASSPRGGGGEAFF. Looking up the rest from reference TRBV11-2 and TRBJ1-1 gives the full variable domain: EAGVAQSPRYKIIEKRQSVAFWCNPISGHATLYWYQQILGQGPKLLIQFQNNGVVDDSQLPKDRFSAERLKGVDSTLKIQPAKLEDSAVYLCASSPRGGGGEAFFGQGTRLTVV.

About this clone itself: One end of the junction varies from germline; a read error may be responsible. V usage is TRBV4-1 and J usage is TRBJ1-1; D is ambiguous. The CDR3 contains 15 residues. The germline V gene encodes CDR1 MGHRA and CDR2 YSYEKL. CDR3 coding DNA: TGCGCCAGCAGCCAAGATAACACAGTGAAAACTGAAGCTTTCTTT. Its translation: CASSQDNTVKTEAFF.

The chain joins TRBV6-1 to TRBJ2-2, with D perhaps TRBD2 (6 bases). Trimming took off 1 base at V and 0 bases at J, with 9 bases between the two ends. Germline CDR1 is MNHNS and CDR2 is SASEGT. This CDR3 is built from 16 residues. CDR3 in DNA: TGTGCCAGCAGTGAAGGGTGGGGGGCGAACACCGGGGAGCTGTTTTTT. This sequence encodes CASSEGWGANTGELFF.

The gene calls are TRBV21-1 and TRBJ2-1; the table's D call TRBD1 went unverified against the DNA. TRBV21-1 is a documented pseudogene. CDR3 size: 16 residues. The DNA for the CDR3 is TGTGCCAGCAGCAAAGTGGGACAGGGTGGACACAATGAGCAGTTCTTC. Protein sequence: CASSKVGQGGHNEQFF.

J is TRBJ2-6 and V is TRBV3-1 (or the pseudogene TRBV3-2); D might be TRBD1 (5 bases). Trimming left V 5 bases short and J 2 bases short, with 22 bases between. CDR3 length equals 19 residues. Looked up from germline, CDR1 is LGHDT and CDR2 is YNNKEL (reference sequence). DNA for the CDR3: TGTGCCAGCAGCGAAACTGGGGCAGTCCCCGGACCTGGGGCCAACGTCCTGACTTTC. Amino acids: CASSETGAVPGPGANVLTF.

V is TRBV19 and J is TRBJ2-3; the match to TRBD1 covers 9 bases. Germline values: CDR1 LNHDA, CDR2 SQIVND (reference sequence). The junction had 11 bases not matched to a gene; V was cut back by 10 bases and J by 6 bases. The CDR3 covers 14 residues. CDR3 DNA sequence: TGTGCCACCGCCCGGGGACAGGGACGGGATACGCAGTATTTT. Translation gives CATARGQGRDTQYF.

This clone has just one count. The chain uses TRBV11-3 and TRBJ2-3; D remains ambiguous. Trimming cost V 3 bases and J 2 bases, with 6 bases left between them. Per germline, CDR1 SGHNT and CDR2 YENEEA. There are 13 residues in the CDR3. CDR3 sequence reads: CASSFGFTDTQYF. For the CDR3, the DNA is TGTGCCAGCAGCTTCGGGTTCACAGATACGCAGTATTTT.

This clone was observed a handful of times. The rearrangement links TRBV6-5 to TRBJ2-2, with D perhaps TRBD1 (6 bases). In germline, CDR1 is MNHEY, CDR2 SVGAGI. V lost 10 bases to trimming and J lost 4 bases, with 19 bases between them. The CDR3 extends over 15 amino acids. The CDR3 loop reads CATPTTGIITGELFF. In DNA, the CDR3 is TGTGCCACCCCAACCACAGGGATAATCACCGGGGAGCTGTTTTTT.

This clone was recorded a few times. The genes are TRBV21-1 and TRBJ1-3; the table's D call of TRBD1 was not tested on the DNA. TRBV21-1 is assigned pseudogene status. The CDR3 runs to 16 residues. Here the CDR3 reads CASSKRGDTSGNTIYF. CDR3 bases: TGTGCCAGCAGCAAAAGAGGGGACACGTCTGGAAACACCATATATTTT.

The chain uses TRBV15 and TRBJ1-1; 11 positions agree with TRBD1. Germline CDR1 reads LNHNV; CDR2 reads YYDKDF (reference sequence). The trim removed 2 bases at V and 4 bases at J, leaving 9 bases unmatched. CDR3 size: 17 residues. CDR3 amino acids: CATSRPPRGTGGTEAFF. The CDR3, as DNA: TGTGCCACCAGCAGACCCCCGCGGGGGACAGGGGGCACTGAAGCTTTCTTT.

The chain is built from TRBV9 and TRBJ1-4; possibly TRBD1 for D (6 bases). CDR1 and CDR2 (germline): SGDLS, YYNGEE. Trimming took 0 bases from V and 8 from J, leaving 14 bases between them. There are 15 residues in the CDR3. The CDR3 is CASSVGGGAGEKLFF. CDR3 in DNA: TGTGCCAGCAGCGTAGGAGGGGGGGCTGGGGAAAAACTGTTTTTT.

J is TRBJ2-1 and V is TRBV7-3; D gene ambiguous. Trimming pared 3 bases from V and 6 bases from J, leaving 9 bases between. This CDR3 has 13 residues. Germline V lookup: CDR1 SGHTA, CDR2 FQGTGA. The CDR3 nucleotides read TGTGCCAGCAGCTTTGAGTGGTCCAATGAGCAGTTCTTC. It encodes CASSFEWSNEQFF.

V is TRBV7-9 and J is TRBJ1-2; TRBD1 matches at 9 bases. Germline assignment: CDR1 SEHNR and CDR2 FQNEAQ (reference sequence). J gave up 2 bases and V 5 bases, and 6 bases lay outside the gene matches. This CDR3 is 15 amino acids long. In DNA, the CDR3 is TGTGCCAGCAGCCTATCGACAGGGGGAAACTATGGCTACACCTTC. Its protein is CASSLSTGGNYGYTF. Full variable domain (remainder filled in from reference TRBV7-9 and TRBJ1-2): DTGVSQNPRHKITKRGQNVTFRCDPISEHNRLYWYRQTLGQGPEFLTYFQNEAQLEKSRLLSDRFSAERPKGSFSTLEIQRTEQGDSAMYLCASSLSTGGNYGYTFGSGTRLTVV.